Presented here are 20 T cell receptor beta chains from one specimen sequenced in a study of T cells in Graves' hyperthyroidism and ophthalmopathy. RNA transcripts were the template for amplifying TCR beta CDR3 regions. TCR CDR3 regions were first amplified by RT-PCR with HTBI primers. TCRdb used MiXCR to reprocess the multiplex PCR reads, holding one entry per CDR3 protein. Among around 600,000 distinct CDR3 sequences, about 15% were seen once, and the ten largest hold around 12%. Sample: blood. The receptors shown here come from a woman in her fifties or sixties with Graves' ophthalmopathy.

V gene TRBV10-2 combines with J gene TRBJ2-2, with TRBD1 matching over 7 bases. The CDR3 is made up of 16 amino acids. Germline loops: CDR1 WSHSY, CDR2 SAAADI. With V trimmed by 4 bases and J by 6 bases, 11 bases remained unmatched. The CDR3 bases are TGCGCCAGCAGTGGAGCCGGGACAGCCCCGGCCGGGGAGCTGTTTTTT. Its protein product is CASSGAGTAPAGELFF.

V usage is TRBV6-2 or TRBV6-3 and J usage is TRBJ2-1; D is uncertain. V lost 2 bases to trimming and J lost 10 bases, with 9 bases between them. CDR1 and CDR2 (germline): MNHEY, SVGEGT. The length of the CDR3 is 12 residues. The CDR3 sequence is CASSYGDREQFF. The CDR3 DNA reads as TGTGCCAGCAGTTACGGGGATCGGGAGCAGTTCTTC.

This clonotype was counted only a few times. Given a much more abundant clone one base away, this may be a read error. The gene calls are TRBV7-2 and TRBJ1-5; D is undetermined. V lost 5 bases, J lost 5 bases, and 7 bases lay in between. The germline CDR1 and CDR2 sequences are SGHTA and FQGNSA. The CDR3 sequence is 12 residues long. CDR3 in DNA: TGTGCCAGCAGCCAGAAGTATCAGCCCCAGCATTTT. Encoded protein: CASSQKYQPQHF.

The table lists this clonotype with a few counts. The gene calls are TRBV7-8 and TRBJ1-4; no clear D. This CDR3 contains 14 residues. Trimming left V 5 bases short and J 8 bases short, with 15 bases between. Germline V lookup: CDR1 SGHVS, CDR2 FQNEAQ. The CDR3 nucleotides read TGTGCCAGCAGCCAAACCTCAGGTGGCGAAAAACTGTTTTTT. Translation gives CASSQTSGGEKLFF.

This clonotype was seen many times. V usage is TRBV3-1 and J usage is TRBJ2-1; TRBD2 is a possible D gene (5 bases). This CDR3 contains 17 residues. CDR1 LGHDT and CDR2 YNNKEL come from the germline V gene (reference sequence). Trimming stripped 2 bases from V and 0 bases from J, with 14 bases between. For the CDR3, the DNA is TGTGCCAGCAGCCAATCCTTACTGGGGAGCTCCTACAATGAGCAGTTCTTC. This sequence encodes CASSQSLLGSSYNEQFF.

This clonotype has ten or more counts. J is TRBJ2-7 and V is TRBV6-2 or TRBV6-3; 7 nucleotides agree with TRBD2. Per germline, CDR1 MNHEY and CDR2 SVGEGT. The CDR3 has 14 residues. The junction had 9 bases not matched to a gene; V was cut back by 7 bases and J by 3 bases. The CDR3 loop reads CASKASSGYYEQYF. CDR3 coding DNA: TGTGCCAGCAAGGCTTCTAGCGGATACTACGAGCAGTACTTC.

The V and J genes are TRBV6-4 and TRBJ2-3; 9 nucleotides match TRBD2. CDR1 is MRHNA and CDR2 is SNTAGT in the germline V gene. There are 21 residues in the CDR3. With V trimmed by 0 bases and J by 1 base, 17 bases remained unmatched. In nucleotides, the CDR3 is TGTGCCAGCAGTGACTCAGAGGATGGGCGGGAGGGCCGATTAGGCACAGATACGCAGTATTTT. Translation gives CASSDSEDGREGRLGTDTQYF.

V is TRBV6-2 or TRBV6-3 and J is TRBJ1-3; D possibly corresponds to TRBD1 (5 bases). Trimming shortened V by 11 bases and J by 3 bases, and 23 bases separated the two germline ends. The CDR3 has 16 residues. Germline-derived CDR1 and CDR2 are MNHEY and SVGEGT. The CDR3 nucleotides read TGTGCCCGAGACCATTGCAGGGAAATAGATGGAAACACCATATATTTT. Amino acids: CARDHCREIDGNTIYF.

In this sample, this clonotype turned up many times. One end of the junction fails to match germline, which may point to a read error. This sequence joins TRBV5-1 and TRBJ2-1; D is perhaps TRBD2 (6 bases). The CDR3 is 12 residues long. Germline V gene data show CDR1 as SGHRS and CDR2 as YFSETQ. The CDR3 sequence: CASSFGGNEQFF. The CDR3 DNA sequence: TGTGCCAGCAGCTTCGGGGGTAATGAGCAGTTCTTC.

This clonotype was seen repeatedly, ten times or more. The chain recombines TRBV12-3 or TRBV12-4 with TRBJ2-1; D gene uncertain. CDR3 size: 16 residues. Trimming took 5 bases from V and 0 from J, leaving 14 bases between them. The CDR3 here is CASSPQLILSYNEQFF. The CDR3 DNA is TGTGCCAGCAGTCCGCAACTTATCCTCTCCTACAATGAGCAGTTCTTC.

This clonotype was seen at least ten times. The chain carries TRBV28 and TRBJ2-5; TRBD1 agrees at 9 bases. Trimming removed 5 bases from V and 3 bases from J; junction bases left unmatched: 13. The CDR3 is 17 amino acids. Germline V gene lookup returns CDR1 MDHEN and CDR2 SYDVKM. In DNA, the CDR3 is TGTGCCAGCAGTCCTACCGGGACAGGGATGGGGGAAGAGACCCAGTACTTC. Protein product: CASSPTGTGMGEETQYF.

This clonotype was seen at least ten times. In DNA form, the CDR3 reads TGTGCCAGCAGTACCACACGAAGCTCCTACAATGAGCAGTTCTTC. Protein sequence: CASSTTRSSYNEQFF. The chain carries TRBV27 and TRBJ2-1; no firm D call. Deletions cut 5 bases from V and 0 bases from J, with 11 bases between. Per germline, CDR1 MNHEY and CDR2 SMNVEV (reference sequence). The CDR3 runs to 15 residues.

The rearrangement uses TRBV18 and TRBJ2-4, with 10 bases matching TRBD1. V lost 6 bases and J lost 7; bases outside the gene matches: 15. The CDR3 runs 17 residues. Per the germline V gene, CDR1 is KGHSH and CDR2 is LQKENI. The CDR3 here is CASSRGGIDRGQNIQYF. The DNA for the CDR3 is TGTGCCAGCTCTCGGGGGGGAATCGACAGGGGGCAGAACATTCAGTACTTC.

This clonotype came up many times. The V and J genes are TRBV30 and TRBJ1-5; tentatively, D is TRBD1 (6 bases). Looked up from germline, CDR1 is GTSNPN and CDR2 is SVGIG (reference sequence). The ends were cut back, 0 bases at V and 0 bases at J, with 9 bases in the middle. CDR3 size: 15 residues. In DNA form, the CDR3 reads TGTGCCTGGAGTGTACAGGGACATAGCAATCAGCCCCAGCATTTT. Translation: CAWSVQGHSNQPQHF.

The gene calls are TRBV28 and TRBJ2-7; 14 nucleotides agree with TRBD2. The junction had 5 bases not matched to a gene; V was cut back by 5 bases and J by 2 bases. The CDR3 extends over 16 amino acids. CDR1 is MDHEN, CDR2 SYDVKM, per germline. The CDR3 DNA follows: TGTGCCAGCAGTGAGCCGGGACTAGCGGGAGCCTACGAGCAGTACTTC. It encodes CASSEPGLAGAYEQYF. Full variable domain (outside the CDR3, taken from reference TRBV28 and TRBJ2-7): DVKVTQSSRYLVKRTGEKVFLECVQDMDHENMFWYRQDPGLGLRLIYFSYDVKMKEKGDIPEGYSVSREKKERFSLILESASTNQTSMYLCASSEPGLAGAYEQYFGPGTRLTVT.

A few counts support this clonotype. The rearrangement uses TRBV6-6 and TRBJ2-5; 8 nucleotides line up with TRBD2. The CDR3 spans 14 residues. The V gene end was trimmed by 1 base and the J gene end by 5 bases; junction bases not matched to a gene: 3. Germline V gene data show CDR1 as MNHNY and CDR2 as SVGAGI (reference sequence). CDR3 nucleotide sequence: TGTGCCAGCAGTTACTTCCCTAGCGGGGAGACCCAGTACTTC. Amino acid sequence: CASSYFPSGETQYF.

This clonotype was counted ten times or more. V and J are TRBV20-1 and TRBJ2-7; D is possibly TRBD2 (5 bases). This CDR3 has 12 amino acids. Trimming removed 5 bases from V and 3 bases from J, with 11 bases in between. The germline CDR1 and CDR2 sequences are DFQATT and SNEGSKA (reference sequence). The CDR3: CSASSHHYEQYF. The DNA of the CDR3 is TGCAGTGCTTCTAGCCACCACTACGAGCAGTACTTC.

There are many counts of this clonotype. The gene calls are TRBV20-1 and TRBJ2-5, with D hard to call. This CDR3 region has 11 residues. The V and J ends lost 0 bases and 11 bases respectively, with 10 bases between them. The germline V gene has CDR1 DFQATT and CDR2 SNEGSKA (reference sequence). The CDR3 loop reads CSARDESTQYF. The DNA for the CDR3 is TGCAGTGCTAGAGATGAGAGTACGCAGTACTTC.

This clonotype was seen repeatedly, ten times or more. The J gene is TRBJ2-3, the V gene TRBV28; TRBD2 agrees at 14 bases. The V gene's germline CDR1 is MDHEN and CDR2 SYDVKM. The CDR3 runs 17 residues. With 5 bases clipped from V and 5 bases from J, the junction kept 9 bases outside the gene matches. CDR3 DNA: TGTGCCAGCAGTCCGAGGACTAGCGGGAGGAACGGAGATACGCAGTATTTT. This sequence encodes CASSPRTSGRNGDTQYF.

This clonotype was picked up many times. The chain recombines TRBV11-2 with TRBJ1-2; D perhaps matches TRBD1 (5 bases). The V end lost 1 base, the J end lost 2 bases, and 11 bases lay between the germline ends. This CDR3 region has 15 residues. CDR1 is SGHAT and CDR2 is FQNNGV in the germline V gene. CDR3 residues: CASSLVGGLNYGYTF. The CDR3 coding sequence is TGTGCCAGCAGCTTAGTTGGGGGACTGAACTATGGCTACACCTTC.